This TCR beta chain was found in a study of T cell repertoires in cytomegalovirus infection. As for the study in general: Matching HLA type and CMV infection were both indicated by public TCR beta signatures.

One entry per CDR3 protein, called by TCRdb with MiXCR from the reads. Of about 210,000 distinct CDR3 sequences listed, 6% to 8% are singletons. This clonotype was counted a few times. What it binds is not known. The CDR3 extends over 9 amino acids. Germline V gives CDR1 SQVTM, CDR2 ANQGSEA. The V and J ends lost 3 bases and 12 bases respectively, with 8 bases between them. Overall study findings and caveats: Public TCR beta family frequency separated CMV-and-HLA carriers, including in an independent cohort. The ex vivo response was dominated by HLA-C-restricted CMV-specific TCR beta clonotypes.

This chain links TRBV29-1 with TRBJ1-2, with no clear D. The sample comprised PBMCs. This clonotype originated in a human donor in good health (CMV status not recorded). Some clones in this sample may be carry-over from other donors' samples. CDR3 coding DNA: TGCAGCGTTGACCAGTGGGACACCTTC. Translating gives CSVDQWDTF. The full variable domain, rest sourced from reference TRBV29-1 and TRBJ1-2, is SAVISQKPSRDICQRGTSLTIQCQVDSQVTMMFWYRQQPGQSLTLIATANQGSEATYESGFVIDKFPISRPNLTFSTLTVSNMSPEDSSIYLCSVDQWDTFGSGTRLTVV.